This TCR beta chain was obtained from a study of T cell responses to AZD1222 COVID-19 vaccine. Whole-study results and caveats: The peak T cell response came first, and repertoires were sampled only after it.

Per the germline V gene, CDR1 is SNHLY and CDR2 is FYNNEI. This CDR3 region has 14 residues. V shed 6 bases, J shed 5 bases, and the junction held 7 bases outside the gene matches. Only in-frame clones appear in the TCRdb table, and some are missing; sequencing was by immunoSEQ multiplex PCR. This sample yields about 120,000 clones, of which just over 85% are seen a single time; approximately 7.6% belongs to the top ten. On this clone: Antigen unknown.

This material consisted of peripheral blood, taken on day 0 of AZD1222 vaccination. The chain joins TRBV2 to TRBJ2-5; TRBD1 aligns across 9 bases. The receptor comes from an adult in good health. CDR3 DNA sequence: TGTGCCAGCAGGGAACAGGGGGCAGGGGAGACCCAGTACTTC. The encoded protein is CASREQGAGETQYF.